The 32 T cell receptor beta chains given below trace back to one sample, sequenced in a study of response to subunit inactivated influenza vaccine. TCRdb redid the calling of the RT-PCR reads with MiXCR, one entry per CDR3 protein. The repertoire includes about 180,000 distinct CDR3 sequences, about 10% of them detected once, and around 35% sits in the top ten. Sequencing was performed on CD8+ T cells sorted from PBMCs, taken around 2 years after vaccination. The source is a man between 50 and 70 years old who received an inactivated influenza vaccine.

This clonotype was seen more than once but under ten times. This chain uses TRBV10-3 with TRBJ2-7, with D possibly being TRBD1 or TRBD2 (5 bases each). The CDR3 runs 15 residues. The V end lost 6 bases, the J end lost 1 base, and 16 bases lay between the germline ends. The germline V gene encodes CDR1 ENHRY and CDR2 SYGVKD. This CDR3 is CAIRTTRGESYEQYF. CDR3 sequence (DNA): TGTGCCATCAGAACCACCCGGGGCGAGTCCTACGAGCAGTACTTC.

This clonotype was found many times. The chain is built from TRBV20-1 and TRBJ1-5, with 7 bases aligning to TRBD1. V gave up 4 bases and J gave up 0 bases; unmatched junction bases: 3. CDR3 length equals 14 residues. Per germline, CDR1 DFQATT and CDR2 SNEGSKA (reference sequence). CDR3 coding DNA: TGCAGTGCTACCGACAGGGATAGCAATCAGCCCCAGCATTTT. It encodes CSATDRDSNQPQHF.

V is TRBV6-5 and J is TRBJ1-1, with D possibly matching TRBD1 (5 bases). Trimming removed 4 bases from V and 1 base from J, with 13 bases in between. This CDR3 is 15 amino acids long. Germline CDR1 reads MNHEY; CDR2 reads SVGAGI. CDR3 in DNA: TGTGCCAGCAGTTTAGGGGCCCCTAAGAACACTGAAGCTTTCTTT. Its protein product is CASSLGAPKNTEAFF.

The chain combines TRBV11-2 with TRBJ1-1; D is unresolved. Germline loops: CDR1 SGHAT, CDR2 FQNNGV. Between the trimmed V and J ends, which lost 1 base and 1 base, there was a span of 13 bases. This CDR3 contains 16 residues. The CDR3 DNA follows: TGTGCCAGCAGCTTAGTACCTATGACAAGGAACACTGAAGCTTTCTTT. Translating gives CASSLVPMTRNTEAFF.

At least ten counts were recorded for this clonotype. The chain joins TRBV15 to TRBJ2-1; D could derive from TRBD1 or TRBD2 (6 bases each). This CDR3 is 13 amino acids long. Looked up from germline, CDR1 is LNHNV and CDR2 is YYDKDF (reference sequence). The germline V and J ends were trimmed by 4 bases and 10 bases, with 14 bases remaining between them. Here the CDR3 DNA reads TGTGCCACCAGCAAGGGGGGCTGGATCGAGCAGTTCTTC. This sequence encodes CATSKGGWIEQFF.

The CDR3 region has the DNA TGCGCCAGCAGCCCTCAGACAGGTTCTGGAAACACCATATATTTT. Its protein product is CASSPQTGSGNTIYF. The chain is built from TRBV4-1 and TRBJ1-3, with D possibly matching TRBD1 (6 bases). The length of the CDR3 is 15 residues. Germline V gene sequence: CDR1 MGHRA, CDR2 YSYEKL. The V and J ends lost 4 bases and 1 base respectively, with 11 bases between them.

This chain joins TRBV10-3 and TRBJ1-1; D perhaps matches TRBD1 (6 bases). Trimming left V 2 bases short and J 5 bases short, with 12 bases between. Per the germline V gene, CDR1 is ENHRY and CDR2 is SYGVKD. The CDR3 runs 14 residues. CDR3 region: CAISENGGRTEAFF. Written as DNA, the CDR3 is TGTGCCATCAGTGAGAACGGGGGCCGAACTGAAGCTTTCTTT.

This chain connects TRBV27 to TRBJ1-2; 7 nucleotides match TRBD1. Per germline, CDR1 MNHEY and CDR2 SMNVEV (reference sequence). This CDR3 has 15 amino acids. V lost 0 bases, J lost 8 bases, and 9 bases stayed unmatched. CDR3 amino acids: CASSLSTTGFGGYTF. CDR3 in DNA: TGTGCCAGCAGTTTATCGACGACAGGGTTTGGGGGCTACACCTTC.

In its sample, this clonotype was seen once. The chain recombines TRBV20-1 with TRBJ1-1; D gene uncertain. Germline CDR1 and CDR2: DFQATT and SNEGSKA (reference sequence). This CDR3 spans 12 amino acids. The V gene lost 0 bases and the J gene lost 6 bases, with 8 bases spanning the gap. The CDR3 DNA reads TGCAGTGCTAGAGAGTCTACTCCTGAAGCTTTCTTT. This sequence encodes CSARESTPEAFF.

In this sample, this clonotype turned up a few times. The V and J genes are TRBV2 and TRBJ2-5; D might be TRBD2 (6 bases). V lost 5 bases and J 6 bases, leaving 22 bases between the germline ends. There are 16 residues in the CDR3. Germline values: CDR1 SNHLY, CDR2 FYNNEI. CDR3 nucleotide sequence: TGTGCCAGCAGTACCACCCGGGACTCTAGGTCCAAGACCCAGTACTTC. This encodes CASSTTRDSRSKTQYF.

This clonotype was found many times. This chain joins TRBV7-9 and TRBJ2-3; a possible D gene is TRBD2 (5 bases). Trimming left V 5 bases short and J 0 bases short, with 15 bases between. Germline CDR1 reads SEHNR; CDR2 reads FQNEAQ (reference sequence). The CDR3 sequence is 16 residues long. DNA for the CDR3: TGTGCCAGCAGCCCAGAAGCGGATCCTAGCACAGATACGCAGTATTTT. Encoded protein: CASSPEADPSTDTQYF.

This clonotype has just a few counts. This chain connects TRBV10-3 to TRBJ2-1, with D uncertain. The CDR3 spans 12 residues. Germline values: CDR1 ENHRY, CDR2 SYGVKD. Trimming cost V 3 bases and J 8 bases, with 8 bases left between them. The CDR3 loop is CAISDYSDEQFF. The CDR3 bases are TGTGCCATCAGTGATTACAGCGATGAGCAGTTCTTC.

This clonotype showed up many times. This chain uses TRBV3-1 with TRBJ2-3; D is unresolved. Trimming took off 3 bases at V and 6 bases at J, with 10 bases between the two ends. This CDR3 spans 13 amino acids. Germline values: CDR1 LGHDT, CDR2 YNNKEL (reference sequence). In DNA form, the CDR3 reads TGTGCCAGCAGCCATTCTCAGTGGGATACGCAGTATTTT. The encoded protein is CASSHSQWDTQYF.

This clonotype was seen a handful of times. The V gene is TRBV25-1, the J gene TRBJ2-7, with D hard to call. Germline loops: CDR1 MGHDK, CDR2 SYGVNS. The CDR3 has 12 amino acids. The V end was cut by 8 bases, the J end by 3 bases, with 11 bases between. CDR3 DNA sequence: TGTGCCAGCGGGTCAGCCAACTACGAGCAGTACTTC. Amino acids: CASGSANYEQYF.

This clonotype was detected ten times or more. The chain has TRBV28 and TRBJ2-3, with TRBD1 matching 7 bases. V lost 3 bases and J lost 2; bases outside the gene matches: 8. Germline lookup yields CDR1 MDHEN and CDR2 SYDVKM. The length of the CDR3 is 16 residues. The CDR3 spells CASSLTGYLFTDTQYF. CDR3 DNA sequence: TGTGCCAGCAGTTTGACAGGGTATCTCTTCACAGATACGCAGTATTTT.

This clonotype was seen more than once but under ten times. This chain links TRBV9 with TRBJ2-2; D tentatively reads TRBD1 or TRBD2 (7 bases each). V was pared by 4 bases and J by 3 bases, with 10 bases between. Looked up from germline, CDR1 is SGDLS and CDR2 is YYNGEE. This CDR3 has 14 amino acids. The CDR3 reads CASSQGGYTGELFF. The CDR3 region has the DNA TGTGCCAGCAGCCAGGGGGGGTACACCGGGGAGCTGTTTTTT.

This clonotype has only a few counts. The chain uses TRBV28 and TRBJ2-7; 7 bases fit TRBD2. V was pared by 5 bases and J by 0 bases, with 10 bases of the junction left unmatched. The CDR3 covers 16 residues. CDR1 MDHEN and CDR2 SYDVKM come from the germline V gene. The CDR3 spells CASSGQAGESSYEQYF. The CDR3 DNA reads TGTGCCAGCAGTGGGCAGGCGGGGGAAAGCTCCTACGAGCAGTACTTC.

This clonotype was observed a handful of times. The chain has TRBV5-1 and TRBJ1-1; a weak D match, TRBD1 (5 bases). The germline V and J ends were trimmed by 1 base and 4 bases, with 11 bases remaining between them. The CDR3 loop spans 14 amino acids. Looked up from germline, CDR1 is SGHRS and CDR2 is YFSETQ. The CDR3 is CASSLSGSGTEAFF. The CDR3 DNA sequence: TGCGCCAGCAGCTTGTCAGGGTCGGGCACTGAAGCTTTCTTT.

This clonotype has a handful of counts. The rearrangement uses TRBV3-1 and TRBJ2-5; unclear D gene. The V end lost 0 bases, the J end lost 4 bases, and 12 bases lay between the germline ends. The CDR3 spans 15 residues. In germline, CDR1 is LGHDT, CDR2 YNNKEL (reference sequence). Here the CDR3 reads CASSQDLEPRETQYF. The CDR3 nucleotides are TGTGCCAGCAGCCAAGATCTTGAGCCCCGAGAGACCCAGTACTTC.

This clonotype was seen a handful of times. This chain links TRBV5-6 with TRBJ2-7; 7 bases are shared with TRBD1. This CDR3 has 14 residues. Germline V CDR1 and CDR2: SGHDT, YYEEEE. With 4 bases clipped from V and 7 bases from J, the junction kept 11 bases outside the gene matches. In nucleotides, the CDR3 is TGTGCCAGCAGCAGCTTGCCGACAGGGCGAGAGCAGTACTTC. Translated: CASSSLPTGREQYF.

The chain uses TRBV6-5 and TRBJ2-5; D is ambiguous. The germline CDR1 and CDR2 sequences are MNHEY and SVGAGI. The CDR3 has 13 amino acids. V gave up 2 bases and J gave up 5 bases, with 9 bases separating them. Here the CDR3 reads CASSYVGRETQYF. The CDR3 coding sequence is TGTGCCAGCAGTTACGTGGGCCGCGAGACCCAGTACTTC.

This clonotype was detected a few times. The CDR3 DNA sequence: TGTGCCAGCAGTTACTCAATCGGAAGGAAGCAGTTCTTC. As protein: CASSYSIGRKQFF. V gene TRBV6-2 or TRBV6-3 combines with J gene TRBJ2-1; D ambiguous. This CDR3 is built from 13 residues. V lost 0 bases to trimming and J lost 11 bases, with 11 bases between them. Germline V gives CDR1 MNHEY, CDR2 SVGEGT.

The chain is built from TRBV7-6 and TRBJ2-1; 14 bases are shared with TRBD2. The V segment lost 5 bases and the J segment 7 bases; nucleotides outside the gene matches: 7. CDR1 is SGHVS, CDR2 FNYEAQ, per germline. The CDR3 is made up of 16 amino acids. For the CDR3, the DNA is TGTGCCAGCAGCCCCGGACTAGCGGGAGGTGCGAATGAGCAGTTCTTC. Amino acid sequence: CASSPGLAGGANEQFF.

In its sample, this clonotype was seen a few times. The J gene is TRBJ2-2, the V gene TRBV27; D perhaps matches TRBD1 (6 bases). V shed 5 bases and J shed 5 bases, with 12 bases lying between them. CDR3 length equals 14 residues. The germline gives CDR1 MNHEY, CDR2 SMNVEV (reference sequence). Here the CDR3 DNA reads TGTGCCAGCAGTAAGGGGGTGGGGACCGGGGAGCTGTTTTTT. Residues: CASSKGVGTGELFF.

The J gene is TRBJ2-3, the V gene TRBV11-2; TRBD1 or TRBD2 may be the D gene (6 bases each). Germline V gene data show CDR1 as SGHAT and CDR2 as FQNNGV. This CDR3 has 16 amino acids. V gave up 0 bases and J gave up 1 base, with 11 bases separating them. In nucleotides, the CDR3 is TGTGCCAGCAGCTTAGAATGGAGGGGGGGCACAGATACGCAGTATTTT. Translated, it gives CASSLEWRGGTDTQYF.

This clonotype showed up just a few times. This sequence joins TRBV9 and TRBJ2-1; TRBD2 aligns across 10 bases. This CDR3 comprises 16 residues. J lost 7 bases, V lost 3 bases, and 10 bases had no gene match. Germline lookup yields CDR1 SGDLS and CDR2 YYNGEE. In DNA, the CDR3 is TGTGCCAGCAGCGCCATACTAGCGGGAAACATTAATGAGCAGTTCTTC. It codes for CASSAILAGNINEQFF.

This clonotype was picked up a small number of times. V is TRBV11-2 and J is TRBJ2-5; D remains unclear. Trimming cost V 1 base and J 0 bases, with 6 bases left between them. Germline V CDR1 and CDR2: SGHAT, FQNNGV. This CDR3 region has 14 residues. In DNA, the CDR3 is TGTGCCAGCAGCTTAGGCCCGAACCAAGAGACCCAGTACTTC. This gives the protein CASSLGPNQETQYF.

The V gene is TRBV7-9, the J gene TRBJ2-7; the D call may be TRBD1 or TRBD2 (5 bases each). Looked up from germline, CDR1 is SEHNR and CDR2 is FQNEAQ (reference sequence). V lost 5 bases, J lost 6 bases, and 14 bases lay in between. The CDR3 runs 13 residues. CDR3 region: CASSHPEGFEQYF. CDR3 DNA: TGTGCCAGCAGCCATCCCGAGGGGTTCGAGCAGTACTTC.

V is TRBV7-9 and J is TRBJ1-2; TRBD1 might be the D (5 bases). Trimming cost V 1 base and J 6 bases, with 15 bases left between them. The germline CDR1 and CDR2 sequences are SEHNR and FQNEAQ (reference sequence). CDR3 size: 15 residues. CDR3 sequence (DNA): TGTGCCAGCAGCTTAGTTATGTCAGGGCGCCATGGCTACACCTTC. This encodes CASSLVMSGRHGYTF. Variable domain in full (rest from reference TRBV7-9 and TRBJ1-2): DTGVSQNPRHKITKRGQNVTFRCDPISEHNRLYWYRQTLGQGPEFLTYFQNEAQLEKSRLLSDRFSAERPKGSFSTLEIQRTEQGDSAMYLCASSLVMSGRHGYTFGSGTRLTVV.

This chain connects TRBV4-2 to TRBJ2-1, with TRBD2 identical over 8 bases. The CDR3 is made up of 15 amino acids. Germline assignment: CDR1 LGHNA and CDR2 YNFKEQ. The CDR3 coding sequence is TGTGCGTCCGGGGGCGGGGGGTTCTCCTACAATGAGCAGTTCTTC. Residues: CASGGGGFSYNEQFF.

In its sample, this clonotype was seen a few times. The chain combines TRBV6-5 with TRBJ2-1; possible D gene TRBD1, 6 bases. The germline V and J ends were trimmed by 2 bases and 14 bases, with 19 bases remaining between them. Germline V gives CDR1 MNHEY, CDR2 SVGAGI. This CDR3 has 14 residues. CDR3 in amino acids: CASSYRISGVGEFF. The CDR3 bases are TGTGCCAGCAGTTACCGAATCTCAGGGGTGGGAGAGTTCTTC.

This clonotype came up many times. This chain connects TRBV29-1 to TRBJ2-1; D unclear. V dropped 1 base and J dropped 4 bases, with 14 bases sitting between them. The V gene's germline CDR1 is SQVTM and CDR2 ANQGSEA. This CDR3 contains 15 residues. The CDR3 here is CSVEAAGEVYNEQFF. The CDR3 region has the DNA TGCAGCGTTGAAGCAGCCGGAGAGGTTTACAATGAGCAGTTCTTC.